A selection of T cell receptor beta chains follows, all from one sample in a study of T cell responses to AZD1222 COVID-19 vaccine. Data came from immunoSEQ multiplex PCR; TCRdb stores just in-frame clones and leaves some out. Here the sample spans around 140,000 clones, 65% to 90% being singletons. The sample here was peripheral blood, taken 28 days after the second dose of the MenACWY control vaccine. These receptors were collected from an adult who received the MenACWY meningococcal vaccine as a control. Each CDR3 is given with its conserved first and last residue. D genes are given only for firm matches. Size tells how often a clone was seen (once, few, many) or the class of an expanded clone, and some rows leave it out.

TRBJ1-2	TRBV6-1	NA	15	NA	CATLTGLYANYGYTF	TGTGCCACCCTAACGGGTCTATACGCTAACTATGGCTACACCTTC
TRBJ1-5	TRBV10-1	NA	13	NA	CASSALPGQPQHF	TGCGCCAGCAGTGCTCTGCCGGGACAGCCCCAGCATTTT
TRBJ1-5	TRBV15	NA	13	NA	CATGEEGNQPQHF	TGTGCCACCGGAGAGGAGGGGAATCAGCCCCAGCATTTT
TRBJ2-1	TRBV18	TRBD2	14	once	CASSPGLVSGEQFF	TGTGCCAGCTCACCGGGACTAGTCAGCGGTGAGCAGTTCTTC
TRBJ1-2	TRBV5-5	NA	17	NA	CASSLADSGGSNYGYTF	TGTGCCAGCAGCTTGGCCGACTCAGGAGGCTCGAACTATGGCTACACCTTC
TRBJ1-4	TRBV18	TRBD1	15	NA	CASSPGTGYDEKLFF	TGTGCCAGCTCACCAGGGACAGGGTACGATGAAAAACTGTTTTTT
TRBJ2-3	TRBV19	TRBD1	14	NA	CASSQGVGTDTQYF	TGTGCCAGTAGCCAGGGGGTGGGCACAGATACGCAGTATTTT
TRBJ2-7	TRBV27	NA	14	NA	CASSIDKLGYEQYF	TGTGCCAGCAGCATAGATAAACTGGGCTACGAGCAGTACTTC
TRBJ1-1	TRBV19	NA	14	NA	CASIPRQLNTEAFF	TGTGCCAGTATTCCGAGACAGTTGAACACTGAAGCTTTCTTT
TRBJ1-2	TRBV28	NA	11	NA	CASSPTRGYTF	TGTGCCAGCAGTCCGACGCGGGGCTACACCTTC
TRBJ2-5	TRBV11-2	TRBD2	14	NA	CASSSQTSGETQYF	TGTGCCAGCAGCTCCCAGACTAGCGGAGAGACCCAGTACTTC
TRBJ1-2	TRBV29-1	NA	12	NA	CSVDRGADGYTF	TGCAGCGTTGATCGGGGGGCGGACGGCTACACCTTC
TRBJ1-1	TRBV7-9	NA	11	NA	CASSLAPEAFF	TGTGCCAGCAGCCTCGCCCCTGAAGCTTTCTTT
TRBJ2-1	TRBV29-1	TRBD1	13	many	CSIRDSHYNEQFF	TGCAGCATAAGGGACAGCCACTACAATGAGCAGTTCTTC
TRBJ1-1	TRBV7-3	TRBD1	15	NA	CASSLTGQGATEAFF	TGTGCCAGCAGCTTAACCGGACAGGGGGCGACTGAAGCTTTCTTT
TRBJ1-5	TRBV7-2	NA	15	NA	CASSLGQGHGQPQHF	TGTGCCAGCAGCTTAGGTCAGGGCCATGGTCAGCCCCAGCATTTT
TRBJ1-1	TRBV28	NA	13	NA	CASWDGRDTEAFF	TGTGCCAGCTGGGACGGCCGGGACACTGAAGCTTTCTTT
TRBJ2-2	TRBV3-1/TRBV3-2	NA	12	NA	CASSLPTGELFF	TGTGCCAGCAGCCTACCCACCGGGGAGCTGTTTTTT
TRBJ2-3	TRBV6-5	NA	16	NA	CASSYGRRPSTDTQYF	TGTGCCAGCAGTTACGGGCGGCGCCCTAGCACAGATACGCAGTATTTT
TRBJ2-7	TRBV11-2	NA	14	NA	CASSLGQISYEQYF	TGTGCCAGCAGCTTAGGCCAGATATCCTACGAGCAGTACTTC
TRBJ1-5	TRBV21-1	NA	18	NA	CASSKGQGNTSSNQPQHF	TGTGCCAGCAGCAAAGGACAGGGGAACACCTCCAGTAATCAGCCCCAGCATTTT
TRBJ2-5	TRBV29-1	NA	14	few	CSVGVLAAQETQYF	TGCAGCGTTGGTGTTTTGGCAGCGCAAGAGACCCAGTACTTC
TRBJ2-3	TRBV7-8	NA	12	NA	CASSPPQDTQYF	TGTGCCAGCAGCCCCCCCCAGGATACGCAGTATTTT
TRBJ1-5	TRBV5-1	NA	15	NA	CASSLDPRGNQPQHF	TGCGCCAGCAGCTTAGATCCCAGGGGAAATCAGCCCCAGCATTTT
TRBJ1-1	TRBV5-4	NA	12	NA	CASSLDSTEAFF	TGTGCCAGCAGCTTAGACAGCACTGAAGCTTTCTTT
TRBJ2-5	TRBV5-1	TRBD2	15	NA	CASSLASGGEETQYF	TGCGCCAGCAGCTTGGCTAGCGGGGGGGAAGAGACCCAGTACTTC
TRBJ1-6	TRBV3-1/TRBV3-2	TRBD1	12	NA	CASTTGDSPLHF	TGTGCCAGCACGACAGGGGACTCACCCCTCCACTTT
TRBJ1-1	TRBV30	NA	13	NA	CAWSDPRPEVAFF	TGTGCCTGGAGTGACCCGAGACCCGAGGTGGCTTTCTTT
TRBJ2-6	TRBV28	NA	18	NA	CASKRGGRRTSGANVLTF	TGTGCCAGCAAAAGGGGGGGAAGACGGACTTCTGGGGCCAACGTCCTGACTTTC
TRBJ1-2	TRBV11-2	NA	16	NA	CASSALRGKMDYGYTF	TGTGCCAGCAGCGCCCTCCGCGGGAAGATGGACTATGGCTACACCTTC
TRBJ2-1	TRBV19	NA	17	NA	CASSWWRGRSSYNEQFF	TGTGCCAGTAGTTGGTGGAGGGGCCGTAGCTCCTACAATGAGCAGTTCTTC
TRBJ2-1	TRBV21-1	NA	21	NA	CASSKLRAASRGPSSYNEQFF	TGTGCCAGCAGCAAATTAAGGGCAGCGTCTAGGGGTCCGAGCTCCTACAATGAGCAGTTCTTC
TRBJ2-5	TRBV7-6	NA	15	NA	CASSYVGLREETQYF	TGTGCCAGCAGCTACGTGGGGTTACGGGAGGAGACCCAGTACTTC
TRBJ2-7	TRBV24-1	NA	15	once	CATSTTDGSSYEQYF	TGTGCCACCAGTACAACCGACGGGAGTTCCTACGAGCAGTACTTC
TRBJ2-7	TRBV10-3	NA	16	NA	CATTKTSRADSYEQYF	TGTGCCACCACCAAGACATCGCGGGCCGACTCCTACGAGCAGTACTTC
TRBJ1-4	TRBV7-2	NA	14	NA	CASSLGGRDEKLFF	TGTGCCAGCAGCTTAGGTGGCAGGGATGAAAAACTGTTTTTT
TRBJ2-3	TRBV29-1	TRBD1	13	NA	CSGQGAGTDTQYF	TGCAGCGGACAGGGGGCAGGCACAGATACGCAGTATTTT
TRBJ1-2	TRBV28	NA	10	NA	CASSFRGYTF	TGTGCCAGCAGTTTCCGTGGCTACACCTTC
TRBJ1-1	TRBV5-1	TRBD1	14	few	CASSPGTEDTEAFF	TGCGCCAGCAGCCCCGGGACAGAGGACACTGAAGCTTTCTTT
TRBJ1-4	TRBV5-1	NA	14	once	CASSSGAVNEKLFF	TGCGCCAGCAGCTCGGGGGCTGTTAATGAAAAACTGTTTTTT
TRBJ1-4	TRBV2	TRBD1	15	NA	CASYLGTVKNEKLFF	TGTGCCTCCTACCTAGGGACAGTAAAGAATGAAAAACTGTTTTTT
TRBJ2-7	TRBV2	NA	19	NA	CASSEVNYGASASTYEQYF	TGTGCCAGCAGTGAAGTGAACTACGGCGCTAGCGCTTCAACCTACGAGCAGTACTTC
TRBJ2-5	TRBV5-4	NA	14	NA	CASSLGAEGETQYF	TGTGCCAGCAGCTTGGGGGCAGAAGGAGAGACCCAGTACTTC
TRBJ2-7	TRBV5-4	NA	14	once	CASSPFGGAGEQYF	TGTGCCAGCAGCCCTTTTGGGGGGGCGGGGGAGCAGTACTTC
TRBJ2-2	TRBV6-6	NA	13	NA	CASSYRRTGELFF	TGTGCCAGCAGTTACCGGCGGACCGGGGAGCTGTTTTTT
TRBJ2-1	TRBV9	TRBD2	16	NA	CASSVPLRGAYNEQFF	TGTGCCAGCAGCGTCCCTCTGCGGGGGGCCTACAATGAGCAGTTCTTC
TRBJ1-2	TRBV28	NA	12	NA	CASSGAPGGYTF	TGTGCCAGCAGCGGGGCTCCGGGTGGCTACACCTTC
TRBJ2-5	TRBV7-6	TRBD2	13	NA	CASSYSGGDPQYF	TGTGCCAGCAGCTATAGCGGGGGGGACCCCCAGTACTTC
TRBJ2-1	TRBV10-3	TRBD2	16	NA	CAISESSGGTPREQFF	TGTGCCATCAGTGAGTCAAGCGGGGGCACACCCCGTGAGCAGTTCTTC
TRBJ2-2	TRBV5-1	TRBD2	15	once	CASSHGTSLTGELFF	TGCGCCAGCAGCCACGGGACTAGCCTTACCGGGGAGCTGTTTTTT
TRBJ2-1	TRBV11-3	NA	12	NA	CASSPKSDEQFF	TGTGCCAGCAGCCCAAAGTCGGATGAGCAGTTCTTC
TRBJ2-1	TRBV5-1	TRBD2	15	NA	CASSSQTSGGYEQFF	TGCGCCAGCAGTTCTCAGACTAGCGGGGGGTATGAGCAGTTCTTC
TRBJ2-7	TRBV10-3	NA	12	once	CAITGQNYEQYF	TGTGCCATCACAGGACAAAACTACGAGCAGTACTTC
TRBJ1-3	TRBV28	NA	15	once	CASRGGYTSGNTIYF	TGTGCCAGCCGGGGGGGTTATACCTCTGGAAACACCATATATTTT
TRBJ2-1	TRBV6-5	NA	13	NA	CASKTGLVHEQFF	TGTGCCAGCAAAACAGGGCTGGTCCATGAGCAGTTCTTC
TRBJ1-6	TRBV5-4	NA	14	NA	CASSPGGANSPLHF	TGTGCCAGCAGCCCGGGGGGGGCTAATTCACCCCTCCACTTT